This record concerns one T cell receptor beta chain sequence. Its antigen remains unknown. This specimen comes from a study of T-cell memory formation after mild COVID-19. One entry per CDR3 protein, called by TCRdb with MiXCR from the 5' RACE reads. The sample gives 130,000 to 150,000 distinct CDR3 sequences, under 7% of which show up once; around 1.9% is in the top ten. General study points: Some clones that responded turned up in pre-infection memory, which suggests that cross-reactive memory joined in. Clones contracting day 15 to 85 were balanced CD4/CD8; later expanders leaned CD4+.

This CDR3 region has 15 residues. V was trimmed by 5 bases and J by 7 bases, leaving 15 bases between them. V and J are TRBV12-3 or TRBV12-4 and TRBJ1-6; perhaps TRBD1 as D (6 bases). What was sequenced was PBMCs or a T cell subset sorted from them (not recorded which). This clonotype was obtained from an adult woman who had mild COVID-19 (a few samples of this study predate the infection). Cell type and time point are not known. The CDR3 is CASSPSDRKNSPLHF. The CDR3 bases are TGTGCCAGCAGTCCCTCCGACAGGAAGAATTCACCCCTCCACTTT.